The clone carrying this T cell receptor (beta chain) was detected once. The data derive from a study of blood T cell repertoires in COVID-19. Study-level background: Donors in the United States, Italy and Spain gave samples during acute or convalescent COVID-19. From T cells, B-cell-depleted T cells, or PBMCs came the material, which was cDNA or gDNA.

Original handling: Reference gene primer amplification in the assay estimated nucleated cell counts. Data came from immunoSEQ multiplex PCR; TCRdb stores just in-frame clones and leaves some out. D and trimming were read from the DNA, whereas the V and J calls and clone size are those reported in that table. Of under 110,000 clones listed, approximately 92% were seen once; the top ten hold around 6%. The TCR comes from a man in his fifties with active COVID-19. The sequenced material came from peripheral blood.

CDR3 in DNA: TGTGCCAGCAGCCCCCGGGTCGGGGGGGTCTACAATGAGCAGTTCTTC. Residues: CASSPRVGGVYNEQFF. The chain links TRBV9 to TRBJ2-1; TRBD2 agrees at 8 bases. In germline, CDR1 is SGDLS, CDR2 YYNGEE. V shed 4 bases and J 3 bases; nucleotides not matched to a gene: 9. There are 16 residues in the CDR3.